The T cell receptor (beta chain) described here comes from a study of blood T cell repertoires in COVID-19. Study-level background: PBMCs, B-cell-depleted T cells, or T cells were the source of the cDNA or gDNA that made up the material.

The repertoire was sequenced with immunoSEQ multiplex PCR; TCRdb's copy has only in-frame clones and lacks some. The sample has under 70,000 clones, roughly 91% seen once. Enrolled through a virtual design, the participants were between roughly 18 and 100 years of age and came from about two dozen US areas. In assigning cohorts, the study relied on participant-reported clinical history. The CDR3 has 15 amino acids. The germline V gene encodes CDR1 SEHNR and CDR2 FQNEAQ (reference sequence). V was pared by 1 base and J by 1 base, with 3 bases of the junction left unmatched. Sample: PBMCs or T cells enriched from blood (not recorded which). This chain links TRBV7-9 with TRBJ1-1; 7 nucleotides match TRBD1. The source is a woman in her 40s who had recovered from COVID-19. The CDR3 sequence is CASSLGQGENTEAFF. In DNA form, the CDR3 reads TGTGCCAGCAGCTTAGGACAGGGCGAGAACACTGAAGCTTTCTTT.